This T cell receptor beta chain was obtained from a study of blood T cell repertoires in COVID-19. Study details: Researchers got acute and convalescent COVID-19 samples from the United States, Italy and Spain. PBMCs, B-cell-depleted T cells, or T cells were the source of the cDNA or gDNA that made up the material.

Looked up from germline, CDR1 is SGHDT and CDR2 is YYEEEE. Trimming removed 3 bases at V and 7 bases at J, with 8 bases between. The CDR3 is 11 amino acids. As processed by the authors: Estimated nucleated cell counts came from reference gene primer amplification. TCRdb's table, derived via immunoSEQ multiplex PCR, lists solely in-frame clones and lacks some. V and J calls plus clone size are reproduced from that table; the DNA served to infer D and trimming. The profile covers some 180,000 clones, with about 79% appearing a single time and about 13% taken by the ten largest. Sequencing was done on a sample of peripheral blood. The V call is TRBV5-6, the J call TRBJ2-7; unclear D gene. The receptor comes from a human donor in a cohort sampled during active COVID-19. The CDR3 loop is CASSYSEEQYF. CDR3 nucleotide sequence: TGTGCCAGCAGCTACAGTGAAGAGCAGTACTTC. Filled out from reference TRBV5-6 and TRBJ2-7, the complete variable domain reads DAGVTQSPTHLIKTRGQQVTLRCSPKSGHDTVSWYQQALGQGPQFIFQYYEEEERQRGNFPDRFSGHQFPNYSSELNVNALLLGDSALYLCASSYSEEQYFGPGTRLTVT.